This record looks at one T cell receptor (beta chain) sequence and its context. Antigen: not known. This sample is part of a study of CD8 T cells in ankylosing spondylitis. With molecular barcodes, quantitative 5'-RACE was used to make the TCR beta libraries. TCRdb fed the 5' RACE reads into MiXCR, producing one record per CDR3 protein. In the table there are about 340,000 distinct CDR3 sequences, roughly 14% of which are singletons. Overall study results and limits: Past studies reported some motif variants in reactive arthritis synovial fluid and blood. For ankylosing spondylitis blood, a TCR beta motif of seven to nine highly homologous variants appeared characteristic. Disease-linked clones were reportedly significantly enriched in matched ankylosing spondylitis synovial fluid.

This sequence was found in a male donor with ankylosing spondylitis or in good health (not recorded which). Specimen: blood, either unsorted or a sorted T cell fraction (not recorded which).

The CDR3, as DNA: TGTGCCAGCAGGACGATGGGGCTAAGCTCCTACGAGCAGTACTTC. Amino acid sequence: CASRTMGLSSYEQYF. The chain combines TRBV7-2 with TRBJ2-7; D may be TRBD1 (5 bases). In germline, CDR1 is SGHTA, CDR2 FQGNSA. The length of the CDR3 is 15 residues. Between the trimmed V and J ends, which lost 6 bases and 0 bases, there was a span of 15 bases.